The present entry profiles one T cell receptor (beta chain) with its context. What antigen it recognizes has not been identified. No base qualities exist here, and no much larger clone lies one base off it. This sample is drawn from a study of blood T cells in healthy people across ages (dated by TCRdb to about 2015). Context from the whole study: Template switching captured roughly one uniquely barcoded TCR beta cDNA molecule per two T cells in model experiments. The donors were divided into four age groups: young (average approximately 17 years), middle-aged (approximately 39), aged (approximately 64) and long-lived (about 84). The study analyzed two additional independent replicas of 1 million unique cDNA reads from the same blood draw for two donors, one aged 18 to 30 and one aged 80 or older. Age-related changes in TCR beta repertoire diversity were measured in the study by deep sequencing normalized with unique cDNA molecular identifiers. To avoid experimental bias, donors of different ages were spread randomly across the sequencing lanes.

Libraries were made using 5' RACE. Sequencing was performed on an Illumina HiSeq 2500. A second 7 to 11 cycle PCR used a sample-barcoded 5' primer and a J-beta primer mix. A template-switch 5' adaptor carrying 12 random nucleotides introduced a unique molecular identifier onto each TCR beta cDNA molecule. Each sample yielded at least 3 million CDR3-containing paired-end reads. First-strand cDNA was synthesized from all RNA with the Mint cDNA synthesis kit, primed by a TRBC-specific oligonucleotide. Following uracil-DNA glycosylase treatment, all cDNA underwent a first 18-cycle PCR with the universal primers M1SS and BC2_uni_R. As for the original processing: Normalization of each sample was performed by random selection of 1 million high-quality reads, each carrying a distinct molecular identifier. Instead of being binned into consensus sequences, reads with shared molecular identifiers were discarded. CDR3 identification, clonotype clustering and error correction used MiTCR with a Q25 quality threshold and the strictest error-elimination algorithm. A nonparametric unseen species model with Euler transformation was used to estimate lower-bound total TCR beta diversity. The public sequencing data were trimmed at Q25 with fastp and processed into clonotypes with MiXCR by TCRdb, which kept only in-frame beta chains. Rows merge per CDR3 protein into single entries with the most common DNA and genes. For this entry, the V and J calls and clone size follow TCRdb and not the study's own pipeline. In this sample the table shows 700,000 or so distinct CDR3 sequences, around two fifths of which occur a single time. The top ten constitute about 32% of the sample.

V lost 3 bases and J lost 7 bases; the stretch between them is 6 bases long. Sequences SGHNT (CDR1) and YENEEA (CDR2) are obtained from the germline V gene. The cysteine opens and the phenylalanine closes a CDR3 of 12 amino acids. The retained sequence is limited to the CDR3, 36 bases, with the frame set at the first base. The roughly 42 donors, aged roughly 6 to 95 years, were systemically healthy Caucasian individuals from Russia. Each donor gave roughly 9 milliliters of peripheral blood, drawn into EDTA-treated Vacutainer tubes. Ficoll-Paque density-gradient centrifugation was used to isolate PBMCs, with at least 7 million per sample. Total RNA, at least 5.5 micrograms per sample, was extracted from PBMCs with Trizol reagent. For every donor, flow cytometry on a PBMC aliquot measured the percentage of naive CD45RAhigh/CD27high T cells. Points the paper makes about the study in general: Because profiling used bulk unsorted PBMCs, naive and antigen-experienced compartments could not be compared conclusively. Estimates of total diversity from one million sequenced T cells were regarded as lower bounds and underestimates. Observed TCR beta diversity per million T cells fell roughly linearly with age, and a significant reduction was already apparent by age around 40. The long-lived group showed more naive CD4+ T cells, fewer expanded clones and increased TCR diversity than the aged group, suggesting age selection. Observed TCR beta diversity correlated strongly with the percentage of naive T cells measured by flow cytometry. Because donor CMV infection status was unknown, age-related changes in expanded clonotypes were potentially confounded.

This receptor chain uses TRBV11-3 and TRBJ2-2; no D gene call is confident. The receptor was derived from a man older than 75 in good health. Sequences were obtained from blood. The CDR3 protein: CASSLNLGELFF. The DNA sequence is given as TGTGCCAGCAGCTTGAACCTCGGGGAGCTGTTTTTT.